The clone carrying this T cell receptor beta chain was recorded a few times. Unmatched junction bases numbered 4, after V lost 1 base and J lost 7 bases. This CDR3 has 15 amino acids. In germline, CDR1 is SGHTA, CDR2 FQGNSA. Method: immunoSEQ multiplex PCR; TCRdb's copy keeps in-frame clones and lacks some. The table has 490,000 or so clones, 70% to 90% seen once. This specimen comes from a study of blood T cell repertoires in COVID-19. This sequence joins TRBV7-2 and TRBJ1-6; 7 bases line up with TRBD1. Specimen: PBMCs or T cells enriched from blood (not recorded which). The sequence was collected from an older woman who had recovered from COVID-19. CDR3 coding DNA: TGTGCCAGCAGCTTAGGAGGGGGCGCGAATTCACCCCTCCACTTT. This codes for CASSLGGGANSPLHF.